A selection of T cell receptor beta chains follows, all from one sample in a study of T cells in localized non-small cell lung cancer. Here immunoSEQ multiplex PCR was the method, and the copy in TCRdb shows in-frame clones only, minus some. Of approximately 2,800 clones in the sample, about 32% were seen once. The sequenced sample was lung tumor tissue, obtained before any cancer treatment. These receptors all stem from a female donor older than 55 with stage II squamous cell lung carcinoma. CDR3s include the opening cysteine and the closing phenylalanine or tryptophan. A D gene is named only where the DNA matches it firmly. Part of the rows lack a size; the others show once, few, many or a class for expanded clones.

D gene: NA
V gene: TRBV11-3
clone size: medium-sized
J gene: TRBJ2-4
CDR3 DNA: TGTGCCAGCAGCTCCAGGTTAACAGAAGCCAAAAACATTCAGTACTTC
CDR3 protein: CASSSRLTEAKNIQYF

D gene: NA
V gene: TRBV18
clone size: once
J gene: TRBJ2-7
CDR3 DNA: TGTGCCAGCTCACCACCGGGAGGCAGGGCGGGGGAGCAGTACTTC
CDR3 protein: CASSPPGGRAGEQYF

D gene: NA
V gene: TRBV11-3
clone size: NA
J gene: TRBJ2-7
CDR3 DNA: TGTGCCAGCAGCTTAGGGGCCAAGACCTACGAGCAGTACTTC
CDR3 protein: CASSLGAKTYEQYF

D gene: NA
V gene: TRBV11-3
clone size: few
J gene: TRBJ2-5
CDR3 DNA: TGTGCCAGCAGCGCCGGGACTTTCCAAGAGACCCAGTACTTC
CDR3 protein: CASSAGTFQETQYF

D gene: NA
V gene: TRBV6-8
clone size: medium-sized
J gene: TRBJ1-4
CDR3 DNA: TGTGCCAGCAGACGCGCCACAGGGTTTACAACTAATGAAAAACTGTTTTTT
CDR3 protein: CASRRATGFTTNEKLFF

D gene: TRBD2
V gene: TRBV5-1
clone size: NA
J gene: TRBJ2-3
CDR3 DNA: TGCGCCAGCAGGTCGGGACTAACCTCCACAGATACGCAGTATTTT
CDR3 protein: CASRSGLTSTDTQYF

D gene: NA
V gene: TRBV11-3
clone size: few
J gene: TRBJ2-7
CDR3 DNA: TGTGCCAGCAGCCCAGGAGGGGGTGGCCGTCTCTACGAGCAGTACTTC
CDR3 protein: CASSPGGGGRLYEQYF

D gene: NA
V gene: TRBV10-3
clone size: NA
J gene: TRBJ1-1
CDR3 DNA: TGTGCCATCAGTGAGGTAGGCCTAGAAGCTTTCTTT
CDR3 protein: CAISEVGLEAFF

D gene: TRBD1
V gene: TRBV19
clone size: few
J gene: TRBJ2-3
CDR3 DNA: TGTGCCAGTAGTCTCGGACAGGCAGATACGCAGTATTTT
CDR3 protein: CASSLGQADTQYF

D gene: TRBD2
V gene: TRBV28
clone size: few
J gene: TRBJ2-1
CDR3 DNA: TGTGCCAGCAGTTTACTCTCTAGCGGGGGGAGGAACAATGAGCAGTTCTTC
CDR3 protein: CASSLLSSGGRNNEQFF

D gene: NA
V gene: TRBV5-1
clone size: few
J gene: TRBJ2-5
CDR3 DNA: TGCGCCAGCCGCCCTGAGGGAGCTCGCGGGGAGACCCAGTACTTC
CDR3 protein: CASRPEGARGETQYF

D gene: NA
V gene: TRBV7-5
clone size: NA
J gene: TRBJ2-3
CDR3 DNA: TGTGCCAGCAGCCTCCACACCCCTACAGGGCGGAGCACAGATACGCAGTATTTT
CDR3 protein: CASSLHTPTGRSTDTQYF

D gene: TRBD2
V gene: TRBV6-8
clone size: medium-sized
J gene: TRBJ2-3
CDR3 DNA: TGTGCCAGCAGTGAGCGGGGGGGCACAGATACGCAGTATTTT
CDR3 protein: CASSERGGTDTQYF

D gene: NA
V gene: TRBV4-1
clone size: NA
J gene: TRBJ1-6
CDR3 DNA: TGCGCCAGCAGCCAAGTGGACGCCCCCACTAATTCACCCCTCCACTTT
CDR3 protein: CASSQVDAPTNSPLHF

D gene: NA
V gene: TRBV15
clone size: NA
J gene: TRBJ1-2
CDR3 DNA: TGTGCCACCAGCAGAGGGGGAGGGGCCTATGGCTACACCTTC
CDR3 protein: CATSRGGGAYGYTF

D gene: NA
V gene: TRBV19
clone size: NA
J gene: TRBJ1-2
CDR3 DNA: TGTGCCAGTAGTATAATCGGCATGGGGGGCTATGGCTACACCTTC
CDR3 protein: CASSIIGMGGYGYTF

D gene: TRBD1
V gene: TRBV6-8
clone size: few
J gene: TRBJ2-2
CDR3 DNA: TGTGCCAGCAGTTCGGGGACAGGGCCCGGGGAGCTGTTTTTT
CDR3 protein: CASSSGTGPGELFF

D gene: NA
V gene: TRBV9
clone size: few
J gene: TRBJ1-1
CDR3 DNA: TGTGCCAGCAGTGAAAGGGGAAACACTGAAGCTTTCTTT
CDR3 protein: CASSERGNTEAFF